This TCR beta chain was profiled in a study of cytomegalovirus exposure and HLA in healthy donors. PCR amplification relied on 60 Vbeta primers (plus 13 Jbeta primers). Only in-frame clones appear in the TCRdb table, and some are missing; sequencing was by immunoSEQ multiplex PCR. This table holds about 55,000 clones, roughly 71% found once. This CDR3 spans 15 amino acids. V lost 7 bases and J 0 bases, leaving 15 bases between the germline ends. Germline V gene sequence: CDR1 SGHVS, CDR2 FQNEAQ. The chain combines TRBV7-8 with TRBJ1-2, with D possibly being TRBD1 (5 bases). This receptor was taken from a man between 40 and 49 years old in good health and CMV-seropositive. Material: PBMCs. The DNA for the CDR3 is TGTGCCAGCACCCTCGGGGGAGGACCTAACTATGGCTACACCTTC. Protein sequence: CASTLGGGPNYGYTF.